One T cell receptor (beta chain) is described in this entry. This sample is part of a study of blood T cell repertoires in COVID-19. With 0 bases clipped from V and 7 bases from J, the junction kept 6 bases outside the gene matches. In germline, CDR1 is LGHDT, CDR2 YNNKEL (reference sequence). This CDR3 spans 15 amino acids. Profiled with immunoSEQ multiplex PCR; TCRdb holds only in-frame clones, not every one. This sample has 15,000 or so clones, with roughly 92% found just once. The specimen was peripheral blood. This chain uses TRBV3-1 (or the pseudogene TRBV3-2) with TRBJ2-7; 10 bases line up with TRBD2. This clonotype was sampled from a human donor with active COVID-19. The donor label of this sample is uncertain. CDR3 loop: CASSQEAGGPREQYF. As DNA, the CDR3 is TGTGCCAGCAGCCAAGAAGCGGGGGGGCCTCGGGAGCAGTACTTC.